These T cell receptor beta chains were read from a single sample in a study of cytomegalovirus exposure and HLA in healthy donors. Data came from immunoSEQ multiplex PCR; TCRdb stores just in-frame clones and leaves some out. The table records some 210,000 clones, around 83% of them present only once. Sample: PBMCs. The origin of the receptors is a woman in her forties or fifties in good health and CMV-seropositive. Both conserved end residues are part of each CDR3. The D gene is left open where the match is weak. Rows may omit the clone size; those that give it use once, few, many or a size class.

J gene,V gene,D gene,clone size,CDR3 protein,CDR3 DNA
TRBJ1-1,TRBV11-2,-,-,CASSLDYNTEAFF,TGTGCCAGCAGCTTAGACTATAACACTGAAGCTTTCTTT
TRBJ2-7,TRBV6-5,-,-,CASSKDRRSYEQYF,TGTGCCAGCAGCAAAGACAGAAGATCCTACGAGCAGTACTTC
TRBJ1-2,TRBV28,TRBD1,-,CASSLGTGMHGYTF,TGTGCCAGCAGTTTAGGGACAGGGATGCATGGCTACACCTTC
TRBJ2-7,TRBV20-1,TRBD1,-,CSAAEDRAQYF,TGCAGTGCAGCCGAGGACAGGGCCCAGTACTTC
TRBJ1-4,TRBV4-3,-,few,CASSLNGETNEKLFF,TGCGCCAGCAGCCTCAACGGGGAAACTAATGAAAAACTGTTTTTT
TRBJ1-5,TRBV28,TRBD1,-,CAGSPIRDSSHSNQPQHF,TGTGCCGGCAGCCCTATCAGGGACAGCTCTCATAGCAATCAGCCCCAGCATTTT
TRBJ2-3,TRBV19,-,-,CASSIAVTDTQYF,TGTGCCAGTAGTATTGCGGTCACAGATACGCAGTATTTT
TRBJ1-2,TRBV28,TRBD1,-,CASSLGTGTIRGYTF,TGTGCCAGCAGTTTGGGGACAGGCACTATACGGGGCTACACCTTC
TRBJ2-7,TRBV5-1,TRBD2,-,CASSPGLAGLPQYF,TGCGCCAGCAGCCCTGGACTAGCGGGGTTGCCGCAGTACTTC
TRBJ2-5,TRBV15,-,-,CATSPGYKETQYF,TGTGCCACCAGCCCCGGTTATAAAGAGACCCAGTACTTC
TRBJ2-7,TRBV2,-,-,CASRAGFYEQYF,TGTGCCAGCAGGGCCGGGTTCTACGAGCAGTACTTC
TRBJ1-2,TRBV25-1,-,-,CASSDFRVYSNYGYTF,TGTGCCAGCAGTGACTTCAGGGTCTATAGCAACTATGGCTACACCTTC
TRBJ2-5,TRBV15,-,-,CATSRDLGIFGKTQYF,TGTGCCACCAGCAGAGATCTCGGGATCTTCGGAAAGACCCAGTACTTC
TRBJ1-5,TRBV6-1,-,-,CASSLSRVLQPQHF,TGTGCCAGCAGTTTGTCCAGGGTTCTACAGCCCCAGCATTTT
TRBJ1-6,TRBV27,-,-,CASSLSPETGRGNNSPLHF,TGTGCCAGCAGTTTATCCCCTGAGACAGGACGCGGCAATAATTCACCCCTCCACTTT
TRBJ1-1,TRBV7-2,-,-,CASSEGGNTEAFF,TGTGCCAGCAGCGAAGGGGGGAACACTGAAGCTTTCTTT
TRBJ1-2,TRBV9,-,-,CASSVAGGGYGYTF,TGTGCCAGCAGCGTAGCAGGAGGAGGGTATGGCTACACCTTC
TRBJ2-7,TRBV5-1,-,-,CASSLEKSTGRYEQYF,TGCGCCAGCAGCTTGGAAAAATCTACAGGTCGTTACGAGCAGTACTTC
TRBJ1-2,TRBV7-9,TRBD1,once,CASNEGTGGYGYTF,TGTGCCAGCAATGAGGGTACAGGGGGCTATGGCTACACCTTC
TRBJ2-1,TRBV11-3,-,-,CASSKGVTVENEQFF,TGTGCCAGCAGCAAAGGGGTAACTGTTGAGAATGAGCAGTTCTTC
TRBJ2-7,TRBV27,-,-,CASSPEGGVYEQYF,TGTGCCAGCAGCCCCGAGGGGGGGGTCTACGAGCAGTACTTC
TRBJ1-2,TRBV28,TRBD1,-,CASSFSGGQGVYGYTF,TGTGCCAGCAGTTTCAGCGGGGGGCAGGGGGTATATGGCTACACCTTC
TRBJ2-3,TRBV6-1,-,-,CASSVFGGETDTQYF,TGTGCCAGCAGTGTCTTCGGTGGTGAGACAGATACGCAGTATTTT
TRBJ2-5,TRBV29-1,TRBD2,-,CSAEERGGQETQYF,TGCAGCGCCGAAGAGCGGGGGGGCCAAGAGACCCAGTACTTC
TRBJ1-1,TRBV10-1,TRBD1,-,CASSERTGGYMNTEAFF,TGCGCCAGCAGTGAGAGGACAGGGGGTTACATGAACACTGAAGCTTTCTTT
TRBJ2-7,TRBV9,TRBD1,-,CASSVGVRTGEYEQYF,TGTGCCAGCAGCGTAGGGGTCCGGACAGGGGAGTACGAGCAGTACTTC
TRBJ1-1,TRBV11-2,-,few,CASSRERNTEAFF,TGTGCCAGCAGCCGCGAGAGGAACACTGAAGCTTTCTTT
TRBJ2-5,TRBV18,-,-,CASSPDQLGVVETQYF,TGTGCCAGCTCACCAGACCAATTAGGGGTCGTAGAGACCCAGTACTTC
TRBJ2-5,TRBV11-2,-,-,CASGELETQYF,TGTGCCAGTGGGGAGTTGGAGACCCAGTACTTC